This section outlines one T cell receptor (beta chain) sequence together with its context. Its antigen is not identified. This record belongs to a study of beta chain features in type 1 diabetes. Study-wide results and limits: When cDNA is sequenced, cells with high TCR expression could be over-represented. Researchers reported that naive, central memory and Treg TCRB repertoires appeared more similar in patients than in healthy donors.

Every isolated RNA sample was fully reverse transcribed, so sequencing captured expressed TCRB transcripts. Assay used: immunoSEQ multiplex PCR; TCRdb lists only in-frame clones, some missing. The table has 250,000 or so clones, 68% seen once; the top ten hold about 0.05%. The sample consisted of naive CD4+ T cells from blood. This clonotype was obtained from a man aged 30-40 years in good health.

The CDR3 DNA reads as TGTGCCACCGGCCTTAGGTCGGGAGGCGGGCCCACAGATACGCAGTATTTT. This encodes CATGLRSGGGPTDTQYF. The rearrangement uses TRBV15 and TRBJ2-3; 7 bases map to TRBD2. V shed 8 bases and J 2 bases; nucleotides not matched to a gene: 16. From germline, CDR1 is LNHNV and CDR2 YYDKDF (reference sequence). This CDR3 is 17 amino acids long.